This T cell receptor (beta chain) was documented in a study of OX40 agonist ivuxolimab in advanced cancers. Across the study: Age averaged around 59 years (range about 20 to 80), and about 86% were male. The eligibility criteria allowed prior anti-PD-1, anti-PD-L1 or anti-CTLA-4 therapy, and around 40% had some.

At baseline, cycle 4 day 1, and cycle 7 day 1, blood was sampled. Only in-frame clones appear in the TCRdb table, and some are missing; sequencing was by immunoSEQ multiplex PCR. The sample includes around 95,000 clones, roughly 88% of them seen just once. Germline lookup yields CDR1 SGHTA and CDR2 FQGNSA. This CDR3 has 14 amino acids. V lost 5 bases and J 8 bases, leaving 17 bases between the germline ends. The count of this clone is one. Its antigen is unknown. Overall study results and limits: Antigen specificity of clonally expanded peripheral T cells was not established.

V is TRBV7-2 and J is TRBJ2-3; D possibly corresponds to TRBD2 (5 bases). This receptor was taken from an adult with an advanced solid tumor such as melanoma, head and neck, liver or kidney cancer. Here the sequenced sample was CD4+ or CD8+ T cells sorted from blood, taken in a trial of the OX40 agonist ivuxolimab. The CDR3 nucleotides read TGTGCCAGCAGCCCCCCGGTTGTAGCGAGTACGCAGTATTTT. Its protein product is CASSPPVVASTQYF.